This T cell receptor (beta chain) was retrieved from a study of molecular identifiers for immune sequencing clone quantification. Germline V gives CDR1 SGHVS, CDR2 FQNEAQ. The CDR3 is 19 residues long. The junction had 16 bases not matched to a gene; V was cut back by 3 bases and J by 1 base. TCRdb fed the PCR reads into MiXCR, producing one record per CDR3 protein. The table lists some 65,000 distinct CDR3 sequences, less than 20% of them singletons. Many counts were recorded for this clonotype. Its antigen is currently unknown. Sorted cell numbers of about 18,000 to 1,000,000, with 10%, 30% or 50% RNA, served as input for naive CD8 libraries. Sorting selected naive CD8 T cells with a CD8+CD4-CCR7+CD45RA+ phenotype. Study-wide results and caveats: Should identical TCR molecules share a barcode, the sizes of highly expanded clones could be underestimated. Clones exceeding 20 RNA copies carried over 99% of effector molecules but under 1% of naive-cell molecules.

This TCR came from a human donor in good health. Some libraries in this study had Jurkat cell RNA spiked in. The sample taken for sequencing was naive CD8+ T cells from blood, with Jurkat cell RNA spiked in. The subset denotes: FACS-sorted CD8+CD4-CCR7+CD45RA+ naive T cells. The rearrangement joins TRBV7-8 to TRBJ2-3; 7 bases match TRBD2. CDR3 in amino acids: CASSLPLIGGGPGTDTQYF. CDR3 DNA: TGTGCCAGCAGCTTGCCTCTGATTGGGGGAGGGCCCGGCACAGATACGCAGTATTTT.